Listed below are T cell receptor beta chains from one sample, sequenced in a study of T cell repertoires in cytomegalovirus infection. Using its own MiXCR run on the reads, TCRdb lists one record per CDR3 protein. This sample has under 200,000 distinct CDR3 sequences; about a fifth occur once, and the top ten carry 20% to 30%. No cognate antigen is known for these TCRs. The sample in question was CD8+ T cells from cultured PBMCs, obtained from culture after CMV antigen stimulation. The receptors were gathered from a human donor in good health (CMV status not recorded). Some clones in this sample may be carry-over from other donors' samples. The CDR3 runs from the conserved cysteine through the conserved F or W. Fields, in order: V gene, clone size, J gene, CDR3 protein. Clone size is not always given. Where it is, it says once, few, many or a class for expanded clones.

v_gene: TRBV6-5
abundance: .
j_gene: TRBJ2-3
CDR3aa: CASSYGQTTDTQYF

v_gene: TRBV15
abundance: few
j_gene: TRBJ2-5
CDR3aa: CATSRLVQETQYF

v_gene: TRBV2
abundance: .
j_gene: TRBJ2-1
CDR3aa: CASSADYSGGYNEQFF

v_gene: TRBV27
abundance: .
j_gene: TRBJ2-7
CDR3aa: CASSPGKTYEQYF

v_gene: TRBV7-2
abundance: .
j_gene: TRBJ2-7
CDR3aa: CASSLYTTPAYEQYF

v_gene: TRBV6-2/TRBV6-3
abundance: .
j_gene: TRBJ2-7
CDR3aa: CASKRTGIYEQYF

v_gene: TRBV28
abundance: .
j_gene: TRBJ2-7
CDR3aa: CASSSSSREPGGYEQYF

v_gene: TRBV7-6
abundance: .
j_gene: TRBJ2-1
CDR3aa: CASSFGEISGNEQFF

v_gene: TRBV27
abundance: few
j_gene: TRBJ1-5
CDR3aa: CASSFGQGINQPQHF

v_gene: TRBV6-5
abundance: .
j_gene: TRBJ2-1
CDR3aa: CASSYPEGNEQFF

v_gene: TRBV12-3/TRBV12-4
abundance: few
j_gene: TRBJ1-1
CDR3aa: CASSLTVGAAEAFF

v_gene: TRBV6-2/TRBV6-3
abundance: .
j_gene: TRBJ2-1
CDR3aa: CASSAGGVLYNEQFF

v_gene: TRBV7-9
abundance: few
j_gene: TRBJ2-1
CDR3aa: CASSSALPIGQFF

v_gene: TRBV7-6
abundance: .
j_gene: TRBJ2-1
CDR3aa: CASSFSQENEQFF

v_gene: TRBV7-9
abundance: .
j_gene: TRBJ2-5
CDR3aa: CASSPQISSETQYF

v_gene: TRBV7-3
abundance: .
j_gene: TRBJ2-1
CDR3aa: CASSFRGGAQDEQFF

v_gene: TRBV7-2
abundance: few
j_gene: TRBJ1-1
CDR3aa: CASSLRARTGEAFF